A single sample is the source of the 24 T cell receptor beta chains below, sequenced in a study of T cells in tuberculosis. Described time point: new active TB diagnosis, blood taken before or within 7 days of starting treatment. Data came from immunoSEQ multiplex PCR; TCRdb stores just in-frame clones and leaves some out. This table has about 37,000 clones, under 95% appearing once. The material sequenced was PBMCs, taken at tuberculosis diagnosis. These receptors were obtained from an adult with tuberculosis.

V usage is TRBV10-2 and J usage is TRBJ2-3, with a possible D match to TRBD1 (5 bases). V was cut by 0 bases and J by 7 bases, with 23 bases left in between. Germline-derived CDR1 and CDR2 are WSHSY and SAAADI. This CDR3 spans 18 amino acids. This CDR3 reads CASSESPSFAGRQNTQYF. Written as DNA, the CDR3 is TGCGCCAGCAGTGAGTCCCCGTCGTTCGCAGGTCGACAGAATACGCAGTATTTT.

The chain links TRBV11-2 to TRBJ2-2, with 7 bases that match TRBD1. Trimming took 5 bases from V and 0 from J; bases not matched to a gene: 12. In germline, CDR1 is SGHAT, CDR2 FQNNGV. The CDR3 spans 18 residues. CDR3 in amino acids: CASSLRTTGTANTGELFF. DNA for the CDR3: TGTGCCAGCAGCCTACGGACGACCGGGACAGCGAACACCGGGGAGCTGTTTTTT.

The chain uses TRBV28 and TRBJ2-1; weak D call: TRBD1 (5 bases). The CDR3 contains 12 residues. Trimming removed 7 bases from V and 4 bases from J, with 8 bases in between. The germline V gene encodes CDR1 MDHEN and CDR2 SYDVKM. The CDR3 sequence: CASTPGYNEQFF. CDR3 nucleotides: TGTGCCAGCACCCCAGGGTACAATGAGCAGTTCTTC.

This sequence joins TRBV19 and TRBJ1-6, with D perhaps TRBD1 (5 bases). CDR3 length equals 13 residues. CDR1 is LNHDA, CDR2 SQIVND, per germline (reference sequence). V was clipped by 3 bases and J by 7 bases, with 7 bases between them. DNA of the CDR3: TGTGCCAGTAGTATGGCAGGGAATTCACCCCTCCACTTT. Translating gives CASSMAGNSPLHF.

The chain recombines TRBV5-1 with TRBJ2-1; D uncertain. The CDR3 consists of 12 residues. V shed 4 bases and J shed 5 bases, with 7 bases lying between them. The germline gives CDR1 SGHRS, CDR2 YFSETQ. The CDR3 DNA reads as TGCGCCAGCAGCCAGGCACACAATGAGCAGTTCTTC. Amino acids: CASSQAHNEQFF.

Written as DNA, the CDR3 is TGCGCCAGCAGCCAAGAAGGGGGACCTTACAATGAGCAGTTCTTC. It translates to CASSQEGGPYNEQFF. J is TRBJ2-1 and V is TRBV4-1, with a tentative D call TRBD1 (6 bases). The CDR3 runs to 15 residues. The V gene's germline CDR1 is MGHRA and CDR2 YSYEKL. V gave up 0 bases and J gave up 4 bases, with 10 bases separating them.

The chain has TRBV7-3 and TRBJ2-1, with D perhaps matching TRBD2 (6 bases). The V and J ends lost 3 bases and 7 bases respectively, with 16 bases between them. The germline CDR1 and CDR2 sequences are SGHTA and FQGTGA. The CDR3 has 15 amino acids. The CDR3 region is CASSFSGDYGNEQFF. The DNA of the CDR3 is TGTGCCAGCAGCTTTAGCGGCGACTATGGGAATGAGCAGTTCTTC.

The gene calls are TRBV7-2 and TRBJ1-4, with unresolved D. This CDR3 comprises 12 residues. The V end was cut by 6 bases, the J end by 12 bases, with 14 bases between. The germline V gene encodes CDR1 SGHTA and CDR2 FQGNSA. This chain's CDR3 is CASSYNSGQLFF. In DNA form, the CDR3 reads TGTGCCAGCAGTTATAACAGTGGGCAACTGTTTTTT.

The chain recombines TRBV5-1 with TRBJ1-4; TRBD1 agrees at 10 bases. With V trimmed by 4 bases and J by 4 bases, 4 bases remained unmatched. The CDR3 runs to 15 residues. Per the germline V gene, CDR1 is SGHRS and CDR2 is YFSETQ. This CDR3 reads CASSRGTGDNEKLFF. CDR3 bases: TGCGCCAGCAGCCGGGGGACAGGGGATAATGAAAAACTGTTTTTT.

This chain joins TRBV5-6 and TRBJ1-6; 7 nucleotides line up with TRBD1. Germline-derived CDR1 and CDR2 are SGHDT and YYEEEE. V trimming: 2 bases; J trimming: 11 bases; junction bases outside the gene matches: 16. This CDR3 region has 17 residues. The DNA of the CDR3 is TGTGCCAGCAGCTTTATGTTTGACAGGGAAGAATTGACACCCCTCCACTTT. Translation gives CASSFMFDREELTPLHF.

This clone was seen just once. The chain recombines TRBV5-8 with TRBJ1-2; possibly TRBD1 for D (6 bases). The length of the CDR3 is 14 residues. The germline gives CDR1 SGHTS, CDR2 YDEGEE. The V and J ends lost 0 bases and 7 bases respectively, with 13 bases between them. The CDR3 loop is CASSLANREGGYTF. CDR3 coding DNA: TGTGCCAGCAGCTTGGCCAACAGGGAAGGTGGCTACACCTTC.

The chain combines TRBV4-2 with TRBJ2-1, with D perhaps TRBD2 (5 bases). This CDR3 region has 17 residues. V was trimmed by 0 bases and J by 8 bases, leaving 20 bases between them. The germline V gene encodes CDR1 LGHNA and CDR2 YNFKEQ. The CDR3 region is CASSQEGGLPREDEQFF. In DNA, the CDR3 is TGTGCCAGCAGCCAAGAAGGAGGCCTACCCCGGGAAGATGAGCAGTTCTTC.

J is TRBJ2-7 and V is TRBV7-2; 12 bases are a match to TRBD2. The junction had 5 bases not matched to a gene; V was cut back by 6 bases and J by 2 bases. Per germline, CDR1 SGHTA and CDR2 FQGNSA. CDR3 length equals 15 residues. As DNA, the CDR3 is TGTGCCAGCAGACCAGGACTAGCGGGGCCCTACGAGCAGTACTTC. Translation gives CASRPGLAGPYEQYF.

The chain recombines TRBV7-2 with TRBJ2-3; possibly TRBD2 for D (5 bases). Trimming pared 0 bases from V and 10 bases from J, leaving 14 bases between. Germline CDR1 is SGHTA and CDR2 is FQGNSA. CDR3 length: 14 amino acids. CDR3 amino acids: CASSLALGSGSQYF. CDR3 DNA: TGTGCCAGCAGCTTAGCGCTGGGAAGCGGTTCGCAGTATTTT.

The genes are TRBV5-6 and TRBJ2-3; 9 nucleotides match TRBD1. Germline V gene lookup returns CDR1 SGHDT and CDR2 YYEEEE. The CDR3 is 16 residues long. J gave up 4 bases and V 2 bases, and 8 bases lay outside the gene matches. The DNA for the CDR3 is TGTGCCAGCAGCTTTACCCGACAGGGGGGCGCAGATACGCAGTATTTT. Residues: CASSFTRQGGADTQYF.

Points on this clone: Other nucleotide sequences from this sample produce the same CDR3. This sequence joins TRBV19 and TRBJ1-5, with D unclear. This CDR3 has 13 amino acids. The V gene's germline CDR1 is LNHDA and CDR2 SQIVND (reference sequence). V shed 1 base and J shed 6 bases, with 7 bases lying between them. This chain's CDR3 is CASSIGGGQPQHF. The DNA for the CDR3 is TGTGCCAGTAGTATAGGGGGAGGTCAGCCCCAGCATTTT. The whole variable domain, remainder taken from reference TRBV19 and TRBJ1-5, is DGGITQSPKYLFRKEGQNVTLSCEQNLNHDAMYWYRQDPGQGLRLIYYSQIVNDFQKGDIAEGYSVSREKKESFPLTVTSAQKNPTAFYLCASSIGGGQPQHFGDGTRLSIL.

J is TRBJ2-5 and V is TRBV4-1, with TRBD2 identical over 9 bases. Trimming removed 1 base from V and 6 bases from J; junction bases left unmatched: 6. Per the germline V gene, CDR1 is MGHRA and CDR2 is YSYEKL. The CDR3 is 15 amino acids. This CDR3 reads CASSQARGGLKTQYF. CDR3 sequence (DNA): TGCGCCAGCAGCCAAGCGCGGGGGGGCCTGAAGACCCAGTACTTC.

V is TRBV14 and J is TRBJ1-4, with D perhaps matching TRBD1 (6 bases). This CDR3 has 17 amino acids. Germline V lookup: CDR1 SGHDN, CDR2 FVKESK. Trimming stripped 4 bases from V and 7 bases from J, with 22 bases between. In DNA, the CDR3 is TGTGCCAGCAGCCCCAAGCTACAGGGCGGTCCGCCTGAAAAACTGTTTTTT. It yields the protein CASSPKLQGGPPEKLFF.

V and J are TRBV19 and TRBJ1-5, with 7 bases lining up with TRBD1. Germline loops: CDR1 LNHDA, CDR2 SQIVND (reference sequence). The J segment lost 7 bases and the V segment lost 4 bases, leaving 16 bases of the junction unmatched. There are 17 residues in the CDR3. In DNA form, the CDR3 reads TGTGCCAGTAGTACCCGGAACCCTCAGGGGGAAGAACAGCCCCAGCATTTT. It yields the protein CASSTRNPQGEEQPQHF.

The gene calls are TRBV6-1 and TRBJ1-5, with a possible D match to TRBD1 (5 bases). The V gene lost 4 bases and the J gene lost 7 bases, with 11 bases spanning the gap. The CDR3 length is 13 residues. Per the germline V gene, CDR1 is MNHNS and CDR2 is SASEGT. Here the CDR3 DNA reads TGTGCCAGCAGTGTGGGGCGCGTCCAGCCCCAGCATTTT. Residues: CASSVGRVQPQHF.

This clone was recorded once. Written as DNA, the CDR3 is TGTGCCAGTTGCGACAGGGCCGCCCTATCTGGGGCCAACGTCCTGACTTTC. Translating it yields CASCDRAALSGANVLTF. The chain uses TRBV19 and TRBJ2-6; 7 bases align to TRBD1. Germline V lookup: CDR1 LNHDA, CDR2 SQIVND (reference sequence). CDR3 length: 17 residues. The ends lost 8 bases at V and 1 base at J; junction bases unmatched: 11.

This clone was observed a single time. Written as DNA, the CDR3 is TGTGCCATCAGTGGGACGGGGGAACCAGATACGCAGTATTTT. This gives the protein CAISGTGEPDTQYF. The rearrangement joins TRBV10-3 to TRBJ2-3; D may be TRBD2 (6 bases). Germline V CDR1 and CDR2: ENHRY, SYGVKD. The V gene lost 4 bases and the J gene lost 4 bases, with 12 bases spanning the gap. This CDR3 contains 14 residues.

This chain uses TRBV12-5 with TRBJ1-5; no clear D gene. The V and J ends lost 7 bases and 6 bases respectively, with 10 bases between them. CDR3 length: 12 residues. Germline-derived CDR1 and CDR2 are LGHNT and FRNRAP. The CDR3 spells CASATPGQPQHF. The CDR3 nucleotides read TGTGCTAGTGCCACCCCCGGTCAGCCCCAGCATTTT. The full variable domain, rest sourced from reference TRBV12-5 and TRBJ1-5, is DARVTQTPRHKVTEMGQEVTMRCQPILGHNTVFWYRQTMMQGLELLAYFRNRAPLDDSGMPKDRFSAEMPDATLATLKIQPSEPRDSAVYFCASATPGQPQHFGDGTRLSIL.

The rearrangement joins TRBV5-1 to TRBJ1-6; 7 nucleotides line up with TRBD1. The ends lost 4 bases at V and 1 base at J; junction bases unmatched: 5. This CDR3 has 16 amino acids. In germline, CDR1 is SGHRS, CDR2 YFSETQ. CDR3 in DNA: TGCGCCAGCAGCAAAGACAGGGAGTCCTATAATTCACCCCTCCACTTT. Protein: CASSKDRESYNSPLHF.